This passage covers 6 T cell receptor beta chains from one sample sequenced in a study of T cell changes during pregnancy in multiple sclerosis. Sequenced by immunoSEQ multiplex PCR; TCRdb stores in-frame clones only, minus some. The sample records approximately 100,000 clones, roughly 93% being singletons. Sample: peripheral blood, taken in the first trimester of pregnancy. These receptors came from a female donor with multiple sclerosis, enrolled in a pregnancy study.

The CDR3 region is CASSAGGGYDNEQFF. CDR3 sequence (DNA): TGTGCCAGCAGCGCCGGGGGGGGCTATGACAATGAGCAGTTCTTC. The V call is TRBV7-8, the J call TRBJ2-1, with TRBD2 matching 8 bases. The V and J ends lost 5 bases and 5 bases, in that order; junction bases with no gene match: 8. CDR1 is SGHVS, CDR2 FQNEAQ, per germline. The CDR3 sequence is 15 residues long.

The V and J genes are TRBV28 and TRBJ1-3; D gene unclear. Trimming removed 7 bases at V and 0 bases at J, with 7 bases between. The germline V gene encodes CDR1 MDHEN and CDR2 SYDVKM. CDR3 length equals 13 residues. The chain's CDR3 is CASISSSGNTIYF. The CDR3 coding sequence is TGTGCCAGCATCTCCAGCTCTGGAAACACCATATATTTT.

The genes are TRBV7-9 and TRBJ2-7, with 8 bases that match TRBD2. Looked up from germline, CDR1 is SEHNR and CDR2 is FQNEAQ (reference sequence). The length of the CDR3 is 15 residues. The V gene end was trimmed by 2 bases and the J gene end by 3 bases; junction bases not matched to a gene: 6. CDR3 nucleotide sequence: TGTGCCAGCAGCTTAAGAGCGGGGGCCAACTACGAGCAGTACTTC. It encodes CASSLRAGANYEQYF.

The CDR3 loop reads CSVSGVSNQPQHF. CDR3 in DNA: TGCAGCGTTTCGGGGGTTAGCAATCAGCCCCAGCATTTT. The chain combines TRBV29-1 with TRBJ1-5; TRBD1 is a possible D gene (5 bases). The V and J ends lost 5 bases and 0 bases respectively, with 8 bases between them. Germline-derived CDR1 and CDR2 are SQVTM and ANQGSEA. The CDR3 contains 13 residues. Together with reference TRBV29-1 and TRBJ1-5, the CDR3 gives the full variable domain: SAVISQKPSRDICQRGTSLTIQCQVDSQVTMMFWYRQQPGQSLTLIATANQGSEATYESGFVIDKFPISRPNLTFSTLTVSNMSPEDSSIYLCSVSGVSNQPQHFGDGTRLSIL.

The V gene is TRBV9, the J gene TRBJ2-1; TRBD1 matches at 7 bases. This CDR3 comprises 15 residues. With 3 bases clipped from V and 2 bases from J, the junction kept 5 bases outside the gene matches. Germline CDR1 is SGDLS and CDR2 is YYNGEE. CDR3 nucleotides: TGTGCCAGCAGCGCGGCCGGGACAGCCTACAATGAGCAGTTCTTC. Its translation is CASSAAGTAYNEQFF.

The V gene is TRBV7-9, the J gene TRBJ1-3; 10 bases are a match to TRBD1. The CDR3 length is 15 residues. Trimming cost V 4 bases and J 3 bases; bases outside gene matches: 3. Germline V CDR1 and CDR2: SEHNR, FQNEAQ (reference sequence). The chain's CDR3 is CASSSTGGGGNTIYF. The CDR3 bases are TGTGCCAGCAGCTCGACAGGGGGCGGTGGAAACACCATATATTTT.